These T cell receptor beta chains were read from a single sample in a study of blood T cells in healthy people across ages. TCRdb passed the 5' RACE reads through MiXCR, listing each CDR3 protein once. The table has 900,000 to 950,000 distinct CDR3 sequences, just under 30% seen once; the top ten hold roughly a tenth. These same data were also listed under a study on T cells of mothers and their children.

What was sequenced was blood. Receptors originate from a woman aged 35 to 49 in good health. The CDR3 runs from the conserved cysteine through the conserved F or W. Fields, in order: J gene, V gene, clone size, D gene, CDR3 DNA, CDR3 protein. D genes are given only for firm matches. Clone size, where shown, is once, few, many, or a class for clones that have expanded.

TRBJ1-1,TRBV5-1,few,NA,TGCGCCAGCAGCTCTGGGCAGGGGAGGGGTGAAGCTTTCTTT,CASSSGQGRGEAFF
TRBJ1-1,TRBV20-1,NA,NA,TGCAGTGCTAGAGATGCCGGGGCCACTGAAGCTTTCTTT,CSARDAGATEAFF
TRBJ1-5,TRBV12-3/TRBV12-4,few,TRBD1,TGTGCCAGCAGCACAGGGGGCAGGCAGCCCCAGCATTTT,CASSTGGRQPQHF
TRBJ2-1,TRBV3-1,NA,NA,TGTGCCAGCAGCCAGTTTGAGAATGAGCAGTTCTTC,CASSQFENEQFF
TRBJ1-1,TRBV10-3,few,NA,TGTGCCATCAGTGAAGGGCCTACTCAAGCTTTCTTT,CAISEGPTQAFF
TRBJ2-1,TRBV5-1,NA,TRBD2,TGCGCCAGCAGCTTGGGTGGTAGCGGGGGTATGGAGCAGTTCTTC,CASSLGGSGGMEQFF
TRBJ2-1,TRBV29-1,many,TRBD1,TGCAGCGTTGAGACAGGGTGGACACACAATGAGCAGTTCTTC,CSVETGWTHNEQFF
TRBJ1-6,TRBV7-2,few,NA,TGTGCCAGCAGCCCCCGGGGGCAGGGGACTTCACCCCTCCACTTT,CASSPRGQGTSPLHF
TRBJ2-1,TRBV12-3/TRBV12-4,NA,TRBD2,TGTGCCAGCAGTCCAGAGGGAGGGATCTACAATGAGCAGTTCTTC,CASSPEGGIYNEQFF
TRBJ2-3,TRBV28,NA,NA,TGTGCCAGCAGTTTAGAGGTCCTCGGGGGATCTAGCACAGATATGCAGTATTTT,CASSLEVLGGSSTDMQYF
TRBJ2-1,TRBV7-9,NA,TRBD1,TGTGCCAGCAGCTCGGCCGGGACAGGGAACTACAATGAGCAGTTCTTC,CASSSAGTGNYNEQFF
TRBJ2-1,TRBV7-9,NA,TRBD2,TGTGCCAGCAGTCCCCCAGGGCGGGGGTCTAGCTCCTACAATGAGCAGTTCTTC,CASSPPGRGSSSYNEQFF
TRBJ2-7,TRBV19,NA,NA,TGTGCCAGTAGTATAGAGCGACAGCCCTCCTACGAGCAGTACTTC,CASSIERQPSYEQYF
TRBJ2-5,TRBV12-3/TRBV12-4,NA,NA,TGTGCCAGCAGCCAAGGAGGGACCGACTCCGGTACCCAGTACTTC,CASSQGGTDSGTQYF
TRBJ2-2,TRBV12-3/TRBV12-4,NA,TRBD1,TGTGCCAGCAGAAACCGGGACAGGGGGCCGTCGAACACCGGGGAGCTGTTTTTT,CASRNRDRGPSNTGELFF
TRBJ1-5,TRBV5-5,many,NA,TGTGCCAGCAGCTTGTCGGCTAGCAATCAGCCCCAGCATTTT,CASSLSASNQPQHF
TRBJ2-1,TRBV14,few,NA,TGTGCCAGCAGCCACACTAGGGCCGGGAAAGAACACTACAATGAGCAGTTCTTC,CASSHTRAGKEHYNEQFF
TRBJ2-5,TRBV7-2,NA,TRBD1,TGTGCCAGCAGACCGGGACAGGGGGCGCGGGAGACCCAGTACTTC,CASRPGQGARETQYF
TRBJ2-7,TRBV3-1,NA,NA,TGTGCCAGCAGCCAAGAATGGCGGAACTACGGGCAGTACTTC,CASSQEWRNYGQYF
TRBJ1-2,TRBV7-2,once,NA,TGTGCCAGCAGCTTAAACGCAGGGCCTAATGGCTACACCTTC,CASSLNAGPNGYTF
TRBJ1-1,TRBV29-1,NA,NA,TGCAGCGTTGGTCACAGCGGGTGGGGAGCTGAAGCTTTCTTT,CSVGHSGWGAEAFF
TRBJ2-1,TRBV7-8,NA,TRBD2,TGTGCCAGCAGCTTAGGACTAGCGGACGTCAATGAGCAGTTCTTC,CASSLGLADVNEQFF
TRBJ2-1,TRBV7-3,few,TRBD2,TGTGCCAGCAGCGCCCGAGCTAGCGGGGGGGCGAGGGAGCAGTTCTTC,CASSARASGGAREQFF
TRBJ1-6,TRBV7-2,many,NA,TGTGCCAGCAGCCCCCAAGGACAGTATAATTCACCCCTCCACTTT,CASSPQGQYNSPLHF
TRBJ1-6,TRBV28,many,NA,TGTGCCAGCAGTTTATCCAGTTACTCACCCCTCCACTTT,CASSLSSYSPLHF
TRBJ1-5,TRBV10-2,NA,NA,TGCGCCAGCAGTGAGGGGTCTGGGAGGCATTTT,CASSEGSGRHF
TRBJ2-5,TRBV20-1,many,TRBD2,TGCAGTGCCACGGCGGGCGGGGGGATGATCACCCAGTACTTC,CSATAGGGMITQYF
TRBJ2-1,TRBV7-2,few,TRBD1,TGTGCCAGCAGCCCGAGGGACAGGTACAATGAGCAGTTCTTC,CASSPRDRYNEQFF
TRBJ2-1,TRBV7-3,NA,NA,TGTGCCAGCAGCTTAACGGGGTCGTCTGGGCAGTTCTTC,CASSLTGSSGQFF
TRBJ1-4,TRBV24-1,many,TRBD1,TGTGCCACCAGTGATTCCGGACAGGGGGAACATGAAAAACTGTTTTTT,CATSDSGQGEHEKLFF
TRBJ2-2,TRBV20-1,once,NA,TGCAGTGCTAGAGGCGGGGAGCTGTTTTTT,CSARGGELFF
TRBJ2-3,TRBV3-1,few,NA,TGTGCCAGCAGCCAAGATACTGGCAGCCGGGGAGATACGCAGTATTTT,CASSQDTGSRGDTQYF
TRBJ1-4,TRBV9,few,NA,TGTGCCAGCAGCGTAGGTACTGGGGGAAGACCTAATGAAAAACTGTTTTTT,CASSVGTGGRPNEKLFF
TRBJ2-1,TRBV12-3/TRBV12-4,NA,NA,TGTGCCAGCAGCCTAACGATCTACAATGAGCAGTTCTTC,CASSLTIYNEQFF
TRBJ2-5,TRBV29-1,few,NA,TGCAGCGTTGCTCTCGGGCTGGTGAGGGAGACCCAGTACTTC,CSVALGLVRETQYF
TRBJ1-2,TRBV28,many,TRBD1,TGTGCCATCGGATCTCCGGGACAGGGCTATTATGGCTACACCTTC,CAIGSPGQGYYGYTF
TRBJ2-2,TRBV28,NA,NA,TGTGCCAGCAGTTTAATAGTCACCGGGGAGCTGTTTTTT,CASSLIVTGELFF
TRBJ1-1,TRBV7-8,many,TRBD1,TGTGCCAGCAGCTTAGTAGACAGGGGGAACACTGAAGCTTTCTTT,CASSLVDRGNTEAFF
TRBJ1-2,TRBV7-9,NA,NA,TGTGCCAGCAGCCGACCTTCAGGGGACTATGGCTACACCTTC,CASSRPSGDYGYTF
TRBJ2-7,TRBV29-1,many,NA,TGCAGCGTTAAAGGGGGCTCCTACGAGCAGTACTTC,CSVKGGSYEQYF
TRBJ2-3,TRBV12-3/TRBV12-4,many,TRBD1,TGTGCCAGCAGTTTAGACAGGGGCGGCACAGATACGCAGTATTTT,CASSLDRGGTDTQYF
TRBJ1-1,TRBV5-1,NA,NA,TGCGCCAGCACGCAGGGCCCAGTGAACACTGAAGCTTTCTTT,CASTQGPVNTEAFF
TRBJ1-2,TRBV5-1,many,NA,TGCGCCAGCAGCTTGGTGTCAGAATTCGGCTACACCTTC,CASSLVSEFGYTF
TRBJ2-3,TRBV24-1,NA,NA,TGTGCCACTAGAGCCTCTAGCACAGATACGCAGTATTTT,CATRASSTDTQYF
TRBJ2-7,TRBV3-1,NA,TRBD2,TGTGCCAGCAGCCAAGATCTGCCGGGGGGGAGCTCCTACGAGCAGTACTTC,CASSQDLPGGSSYEQYF
TRBJ2-7,TRBV7-6,NA,NA,TGTGCCAGCAGTTCGGGCTACTACGAGCAGTACTTC,CASSSGYYEQYF
TRBJ2-7,TRBV20-1,few,NA,TGCAGTGCCCCCCCGGGTTCCAGCTCCTACGGGCAGTACTTC,CSAPPGSSSYGQYF
TRBJ2-7,TRBV7-6,many,NA,TGTGCCAGCAGCCCAGGGGCCGTTTACGAGCAGTACTTC,CASSPGAVYEQYF
TRBJ2-7,TRBV9,NA,NA,TGTGCCAGCAGCGTAGAGGACTGGGTGGGCGAGCAGTACTTC,CASSVEDWVGEQYF
TRBJ1-5,TRBV6-5,NA,NA,TGTGCCAGCAGTTACTCGGGGGGCTATCAGCCCCAGCATTTT,CASSYSGGYQPQHF
TRBJ1-2,TRBV29-1,few,NA,TGCAGCGTTGAAGATCTTTACCTTCAATATGGCTACACCTTC,CSVEDLYLQYGYTF